Shown below are 32 T cell receptor beta chains from a single sample sequenced in a study of PD-1 blockade in classical Hodgkin lymphoma. The sample's time point: cycle 4 day 1 (C4D1), after five to seven weeks of nivolumab. There was relapse after autologous stem cell transplantation in every patient, and there was variation in brentuximab vedotin exposure. Sequenced by immunoSEQ multiplex PCR; TCRdb stores in-frame clones only, minus some. The sample lists fewer than 30,000 clones; approximately 72% were seen once. The sample was peripheral blood mononuclear cells (PBMCs), taken before the fourth cycle of nivolumab. The receptor source for this set is a human donor with classical Hodgkin lymphoma.

This chain's CDR3 is CASSLAGGFIGEQYF. The CDR3 DNA reads TGTGCCAGCAGCTTAGCGGGAGGGTTCATAGGCGAGCAGTACTTC. The chain links TRBV7-2 to TRBJ2-7; 7 positions match TRBD2. Germline CDR1 SGHTA, CDR2 FQGNSA. Losses at the gene ends were 0 bases for V and 6 bases for J; bases not matched to a gene: 8. This CDR3 spans 15 amino acids.

This clone was counted a single time. The gene calls are TRBV6-5 and TRBJ1-1; D unclear. The CDR3 runs to 13 residues. V lost 3 bases and J lost 1, with 6 bases in between. Germline CDR1 MNHEY, CDR2 SVGAGI. The CDR3 protein is CASSYSENTEAFF. CDR3 sequence (DNA): TGTGCCAGCAGTTATTCAGAGAACACTGAAGCTTTCTTT.

The rearrangement joins TRBV5-1 to TRBJ1-3; a weak D match, TRBD1 (5 bases). V lost 2 bases and J 5 bases, leaving 8 bases between the germline ends. The CDR3 extends over 13 amino acids. The germline gives CDR1 SGHRS, CDR2 YFSETQ. The CDR3 DNA reads as TGCGCCAGCAGCTTCGAGGGGAGAAACACCATATATTTT. Protein product: CASSFEGRNTIYF. Looking up the rest from reference TRBV5-1 and TRBJ1-3 gives the full variable domain: KAGVTQTPRYLIKTRGQQVTLSCSPISGHRSVSWYQQTPGQGLQFLFEYFSETQRNKGNFPGRFSGRQFSNSRSEMNVSTLELGDSALYLCASSFEGRNTIYFGEGSWLTVV.

This chain uses TRBV6-1 with TRBJ2-1; D is uncertain. There are 15 residues in the CDR3. CDR1 is MNHNS, CDR2 SASEGT, per germline. Trimming stripped 4 bases from V and 0 bases from J, with 10 bases between. The CDR3 here is CASSAERSSYNEQFF. Written as DNA, the CDR3 is TGTGCCAGCAGTGCTGAACGTAGCTCCTACAATGAGCAGTTCTTC.

The V gene is TRBV21-1, the J gene TRBJ2-5; TRBD2 is the table's D call, not checked against the DNA. TRBV21-1 has pseudogene status. This CDR3 comprises 12 residues. CDR3 residues: CASSKVEETQYF. Written as DNA, the CDR3 is TGTGCCAGCAGCAAAGTAGAAGAGACCCAGTACTTC.

The chain recombines TRBV18 with TRBJ2-7; no firm D call. Germline-derived CDR1 and CDR2 are KGHSH and LQKENI. V lost 6 bases and J lost 6, with 15 bases in between. This CDR3 has 13 residues. CDR3 region: CASSKDPASEQYF. The CDR3 DNA reads as TGTGCCAGCTCCAAAGACCCAGCTTCCGAGCAGTACTTC.

This clone has only a few counts. The rearrangement joins TRBV25-1 to TRBJ2-7; tentatively, D is TRBD1 or TRBD2 (5 bases each). The CDR3 covers 14 residues. Trimming stripped 2 bases from V and 5 bases from J, with 13 bases between. Germline CDR1 reads MGHDK; CDR2 reads SYGVNS. The CDR3 DNA is TGTGCCAGCAGTGAAGGTGGGGGTCCGGACGAGCAGTACTTC. This sequence encodes CASSEGGGPDEQYF.

This rearrangement joins TRBV27 to TRBJ1-6; D uncertain. The CDR3 contains 15 residues. Germline lookup yields CDR1 MNHEY and CDR2 SMNVEV (reference sequence). Trimming took 3 bases from V and 13 from J, leaving 19 bases between them. The CDR3 DNA reads TGTGCCAGCAGTTTTTACCTCGGGCGAGGCGGGCCCCTCCACTTT. Its translation: CASSFYLGRGGPLHF.

The V and J genes are TRBV5-1 and TRBJ1-4; unclear D gene. CDR1 and CDR2 (germline): SGHRS, YFSETQ. CDR3 length equals 15 residues. Deletions cut 2 bases from V and 0 bases from J, with 8 bases between. CDR3 amino acids: CASSFNSATNEKLFF. DNA for the CDR3: TGCGCCAGCAGCTTCAACAGTGCAACTAATGAAAAACTGTTTTTT.

The chain uses TRBV11-2 and TRBJ2-1; 9 positions match TRBD2. This CDR3 is built from 19 residues. The junction had 12 bases not matched to a gene; V was cut back by 2 bases and J by 1 base. From germline, CDR1 is SGHAT and CDR2 FQNNGV. CDR3 DNA: TGTGCCAGCAGCTTACTCGGCGGGAGGGCCCCCGGGTCCTACAATGAGCAGTTCTTC. Its protein is CASSLLGGRAPGSYNEQFF. The variable domain in full, with the rest retrieved from reference TRBV11-2 and TRBJ2-1, is EAGVAQSPRYKIIEKRQSVAFWCNPISGHATLYWYQQILGQGPKLLIQFQNNGVVDDSQLPKDRFSAERLKGVDSTLKIQPAKLEDSAVYLCASSLLGGRAPGSYNEQFFGPGTRLTVL.

This rearrangement joins TRBV27 to TRBJ2-2; D is ambiguous. Per the germline V gene, CDR1 is MNHEY and CDR2 is SMNVEV (reference sequence). The CDR3 totals 16 residues. V lost 0 bases to trimming and J lost 0 bases, with 8 bases between them. The CDR3 spells CASSLSWDANTGELFF. The DNA of the CDR3 is TGTGCCAGCAGTTTATCGTGGGATGCGAACACCGGGGAGCTGTTTTTT.

The CDR3 DNA follows: TGCAGCGTAGGCTCGGGTTATGAGCAGTTCTTC. It is translated as CSVGSGYEQFF. This rearrangement joins TRBV29-1 to TRBJ2-1; D is undetermined. Trimming shortened V by 6 bases and J by 8 bases, and 11 bases separated the two germline ends. CDR3 length: 11 residues. Germline values: CDR1 SQVTM, CDR2 ANQGSEA.

The chain links TRBV6-5 to TRBJ2-7; D is uncertain. V lost 6 bases and J lost 6, with 15 bases in between. Germline V gene sequence: CDR1 MNHEY, CDR2 SVGAGI. CDR3 size: 13 residues. The CDR3 here is CASRAGLVGEQYF. CDR3 DNA sequence: TGTGCCAGCAGGGCCGGGCTAGTAGGCGAGCAGTACTTC.

This clone has more than one count but fewer than ten. The CDR3 does not close with the conserved phenylalanine or tryptophan, likely indicating a read error. The DNA is omitted, as the CDR3 cannot be located on it reliably, and the CDR3 follows TCRdb's listing. The rearrangement links TRBV5-8 to TRBJ1-1; TRBD1, the table's D call, was not compared with the DNA. The CDR3 has 10 residues if both end residues are counted. In germline, CDR1 is SGHTS, CDR2 YDEGEE. CDR3 sequence reads: CASSFVSGIT.

V is TRBV19 and J is TRBJ1-5, with 11 nucleotides matching TRBD1. Trimming at V came to 7 bases and at J to 5 bases, leaving 7 bases not matched to a gene. CDR1 LNHDA and CDR2 SQIVND come from the germline V gene (reference sequence). The CDR3 loop spans 15 amino acids. The CDR3: CASTKRTGGDQPQHF. DNA for the CDR3: TGTGCCAGTACCAAAAGGACAGGGGGCGATCAGCCCCAGCATTTT.

The chain carries TRBV6-1 and TRBJ1-5; D gene unclear. V lost 2 bases and J 0 bases, leaving 8 bases between the germline ends. The V gene's germline CDR1 is MNHNS and CDR2 SASEGT. The CDR3 consists of 15 residues. CDR3 nucleotides: TGTGCCAGCAGTGAACAGGTTTATAGCAATCAGCCCCAGCATTTT. Translated: CASSEQVYSNQPQHF.

The chain carries TRBV5-4 and TRBJ2-5; D ambiguous. The V gene's germline CDR1 is SGHNT and CDR2 YYREEE (reference sequence). The CDR3 is 14 amino acids. V gave up 4 bases and J gave up 4 bases, with 14 bases separating them. The CDR3 DNA follows: TGTGCCAGCAGCCCCACTACGGTTGCAGAGACCCAGTACTTC. It encodes CASSPTTVAETQYF.

The V call is TRBV7-2, the J call TRBJ2-5, with D possibly matching TRBD2 (6 bases). The V end lost 5 bases, the J end lost 5 bases, and 12 bases lay between the germline ends. The CDR3 loop spans 13 amino acids. Germline V lookup: CDR1 SGHTA, CDR2 FQGNSA. DNA for the CDR3: TGTGCCAGCAGCGTCGGGACTCTCGAGACCCAGTACTTC. It codes for CASSVGTLETQYF.

The chain uses TRBV6-1 and TRBJ1-5; the D gene is possibly TRBD1 (5 bases). Per the germline V gene, CDR1 is MNHNS and CDR2 is SASEGT. V was shortened by 2 bases and J by 7 bases, with 12 bases between the two germline ends. The CDR3 extends over 14 amino acids. DNA for the CDR3: TGTGCCAGCAGTGAAATACCAGGGAGGCAGCCCCAGCATTTT. Residues: CASSEIPGRQPQHF.

CDR3 in DNA: TGTGCCAGCAGTTACTGGAGTAGCAATCAGCCCCAGCATTTT. Its translation: CASSYWSSNQPQHF. The chain has TRBV6-6 and TRBJ1-5; D is undetermined. The CDR3 extends over 14 amino acids. With 1 base removed from V and 0 bases from J, the gap between germline ends came to 4 bases. Germline values: CDR1 MNHNY, CDR2 SVGAGI (reference sequence).

This clone was observed a handful of times. The chain has TRBV6-1 and TRBJ1-5, with D possibly being TRBD1 (6 bases). Trimming took 2 bases from V and 2 from J, leaving 10 bases between them. CDR3 length: 15 amino acids. Germline CDR1 reads MNHNS; CDR2 reads SASEGT. CDR3 in DNA: TGTGCCAGCAGTGAATGGGACAATCGCAATCAGCCCCAGCATTTT. Protein: CASSEWDNRNQPQHF.

The V and J genes are TRBV5-1 and TRBJ1-1, with D maybe TRBD1 (6 bases). Trimming stripped 0 bases from V and 4 bases from J, with 10 bases between. Germline values: CDR1 SGHRS, CDR2 YFSETQ. CDR3 length equals 14 residues. CDR3 in amino acids: CASSLDRVLTEAFF. The CDR3 DNA reads as TGCGCCAGCAGCTTGGACAGGGTACTCACTGAAGCTTTCTTT.

The gene calls are TRBV2 and TRBJ1-3; TRBD1 might be the D (6 bases). Germline V gene data show CDR1 as SNHLY and CDR2 as FYNNEI. This CDR3 has 17 residues. Trimming removed 5 bases at V and 0 bases at J, with 17 bases between. CDR3 in amino acids: CASSRRGGFGSGNTIYF. CDR3 in DNA: TGTGCCAGCAGTCGAAGGGGGGGCTTTGGCTCTGGAAACACCATATATTTT.

V and J are TRBV5-1 and TRBJ1-4; 7 nucleotides line up with TRBD1. J lost 4 bases, V lost 4 bases, and 4 bases had no gene match. The CDR3 spans 14 residues. CDR1 and CDR2 from the germline V gene are SGHRS and YFSETQ. CDR3 bases: TGCGCCAGCAGCCGACAGGGCCTTAATGAAAAACTGTTTTTT. Translation: CASSRQGLNEKLFF.

V is TRBV10-3 and J is TRBJ2-4; 9 bases fit TRBD1. The trim removed 7 bases at V and 6 bases at J, leaving 4 bases unmatched. Germline lookup yields CDR1 ENHRY and CDR2 SYGVKD. The CDR3 has 13 amino acids. CDR3: CAINPGQGNIQYF. In DNA, the CDR3 is TGTGCCATCAACCCGGGACAGGGAAACATTCAGTACTTC.

CDR3 residues: CASSQGTSPTQETQYF. For the CDR3, the DNA is TGCGCCAGCAGCCAAGGGACTAGCCCTACCCAAGAGACCCAGTACTTC. J is TRBJ2-5 and V is TRBV4-3, with 8 bases lining up with TRBD2. The CDR3 consists of 16 residues. Germline values: CDR1 LGHNA, CDR2 YSLEER. Unmatched junction bases numbered 5, after V lost 1 base and J lost 1 base.

This clone was seen a single time. The chain links TRBV19 to TRBJ2-2, with a weak D call TRBD2 (6 bases). The V and J ends lost 5 bases and 3 bases respectively, with 13 bases between them. The germline gives CDR1 LNHDA, CDR2 SQIVND (reference sequence). The CDR3 consists of 15 residues. The CDR3 here is CASSVLGTHTGELFF. The CDR3, as DNA: TGTGCCAGTAGTGTTCTGGGGACTCACACCGGGGAGCTGTTTTTT.

This clone was recorded only once. The chain carries TRBV4-1 and TRBJ2-2, with unresolved D. There are 15 residues in the CDR3. Germline assignment: CDR1 MGHRA and CDR2 YSYEKL. V gave up 6 bases and J gave up 1 base, with 12 bases separating them. The CDR3 here is CASRMIDGNTGELFF. As DNA, the CDR3 is TGCGCCAGCAGGATGATAGACGGGAACACCGGGGAGCTGTTTTTT.

The chain is built from TRBV7-9 and TRBJ2-1; 9 bases agree with TRBD2. The germline CDR1 and CDR2 sequences are SEHNR and FQNEAQ (reference sequence). This CDR3 contains 15 residues. The V segment lost 3 bases and the J segment 7 bases; nucleotides outside the gene matches: 7. CDR3 protein: CASSFNLAGKNEQFF. For the CDR3, the DNA is TGTGCCAGCAGCTTCAACCTAGCGGGGAAGAATGAGCAGTTCTTC.

V gene TRBV7-2 combines with J gene TRBJ2-6; possible D gene TRBD1, 6 bases. CDR1 and CDR2 (germline): SGHTA, FQGNSA. Trimming left V 0 bases short and J 3 bases short, with 9 bases between. The CDR3 extends over 16 amino acids. CDR3 coding DNA: TGTGCCAGCAGCTTAGCTGCAGGGGTTGGGGCCAACGTCCTGACTTTC. Protein product: CASSLAAGVGANVLTF. Full variable domain (remainder filled in from reference TRBV7-2 and TRBJ2-6): GAGVSQSPSNKVTEKGKDVELRCDPISGHTALYWYRQSLGQGLEFLIYFQGNSAPDKSGLPSDRFSAERTGGSVSTLTIQRTQQEDSAVYLCASSLAAGVGANVLTFGAGSRLTVL.

The chain couples TRBV4-3 to TRBJ1-1, with D uncertain. This CDR3 is built from 13 residues. Germline assignment: CDR1 LGHNA and CDR2 YSLEER. V was pared by 3 bases and J by 4 bases, with 9 bases between. The CDR3 sequence: CASSHTVGTEAFF. DNA of the CDR3: TGCGCCAGCAGCCACACGGTGGGCACTGAAGCTTTCTTT.

This chain joins TRBV15 and TRBJ1-1, with 10 bases matching TRBD1. With 3 bases clipped from V and 2 bases from J, the junction kept 3 bases outside the gene matches. The CDR3 consists of 15 residues. Germline-derived CDR1 and CDR2 are LNHNV and YYDKDF (reference sequence). Here the CDR3 DNA reads TGTGCCACCAGCAGCAAGACAGGGGGCAACACTGAAGCTTTCTTT. Translated: CATSSKTGGNTEAFF.